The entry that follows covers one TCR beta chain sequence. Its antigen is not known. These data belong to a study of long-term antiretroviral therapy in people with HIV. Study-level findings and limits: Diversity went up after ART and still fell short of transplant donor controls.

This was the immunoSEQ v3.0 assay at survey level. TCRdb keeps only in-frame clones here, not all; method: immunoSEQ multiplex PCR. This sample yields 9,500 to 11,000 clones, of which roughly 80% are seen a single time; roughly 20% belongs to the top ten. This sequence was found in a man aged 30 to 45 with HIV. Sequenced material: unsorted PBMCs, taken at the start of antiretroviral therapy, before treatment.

The CDR3 bases are TGTGCCAGCAGCTTACTAGCGGGCGGTAGGTACGAGCAGTACTTC. This codes for CASSLLAGGRYEQYF. This chain uses TRBV7-2 with TRBJ2-7, with TRBD2 matching 8 bases. CDR1 and CDR2 (germline): SGHTA, FQGNSA. This CDR3 has 15 amino acids. V was pared by 2 bases and J by 4 bases, with 7 bases of the junction left unmatched.